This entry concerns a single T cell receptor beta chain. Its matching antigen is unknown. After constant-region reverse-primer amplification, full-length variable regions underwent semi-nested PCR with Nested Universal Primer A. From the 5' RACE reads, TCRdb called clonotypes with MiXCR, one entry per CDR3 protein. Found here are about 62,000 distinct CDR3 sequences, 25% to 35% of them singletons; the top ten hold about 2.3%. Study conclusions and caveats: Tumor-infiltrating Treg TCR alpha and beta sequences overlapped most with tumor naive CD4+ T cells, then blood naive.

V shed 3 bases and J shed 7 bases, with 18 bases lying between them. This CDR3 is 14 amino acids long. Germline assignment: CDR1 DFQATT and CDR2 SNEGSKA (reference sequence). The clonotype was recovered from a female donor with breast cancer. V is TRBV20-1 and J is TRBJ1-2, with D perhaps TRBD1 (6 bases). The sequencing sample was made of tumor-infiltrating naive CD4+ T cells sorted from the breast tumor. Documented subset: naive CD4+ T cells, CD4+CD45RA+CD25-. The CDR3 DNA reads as TGCAGTGCTAGCAGTATGGGGGCAGGGAGTGGCTACACCTTC. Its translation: CSASSMGAGSGYTF.